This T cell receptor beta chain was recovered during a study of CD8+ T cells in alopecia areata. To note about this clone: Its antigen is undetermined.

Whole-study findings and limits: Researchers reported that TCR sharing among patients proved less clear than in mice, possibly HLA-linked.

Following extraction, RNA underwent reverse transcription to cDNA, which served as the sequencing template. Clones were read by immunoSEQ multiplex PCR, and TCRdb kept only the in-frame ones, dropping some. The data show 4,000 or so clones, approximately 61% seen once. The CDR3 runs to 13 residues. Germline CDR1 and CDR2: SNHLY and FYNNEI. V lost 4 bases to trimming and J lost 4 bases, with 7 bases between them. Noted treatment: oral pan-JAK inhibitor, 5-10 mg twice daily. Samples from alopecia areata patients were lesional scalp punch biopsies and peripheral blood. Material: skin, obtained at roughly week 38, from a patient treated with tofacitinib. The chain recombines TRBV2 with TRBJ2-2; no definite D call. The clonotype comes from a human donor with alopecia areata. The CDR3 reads CASSGVSTGELFF. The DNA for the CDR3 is TGTGCCAGCAGTGGAGTAAGCACCGGGGAGCTGTTTTTT.